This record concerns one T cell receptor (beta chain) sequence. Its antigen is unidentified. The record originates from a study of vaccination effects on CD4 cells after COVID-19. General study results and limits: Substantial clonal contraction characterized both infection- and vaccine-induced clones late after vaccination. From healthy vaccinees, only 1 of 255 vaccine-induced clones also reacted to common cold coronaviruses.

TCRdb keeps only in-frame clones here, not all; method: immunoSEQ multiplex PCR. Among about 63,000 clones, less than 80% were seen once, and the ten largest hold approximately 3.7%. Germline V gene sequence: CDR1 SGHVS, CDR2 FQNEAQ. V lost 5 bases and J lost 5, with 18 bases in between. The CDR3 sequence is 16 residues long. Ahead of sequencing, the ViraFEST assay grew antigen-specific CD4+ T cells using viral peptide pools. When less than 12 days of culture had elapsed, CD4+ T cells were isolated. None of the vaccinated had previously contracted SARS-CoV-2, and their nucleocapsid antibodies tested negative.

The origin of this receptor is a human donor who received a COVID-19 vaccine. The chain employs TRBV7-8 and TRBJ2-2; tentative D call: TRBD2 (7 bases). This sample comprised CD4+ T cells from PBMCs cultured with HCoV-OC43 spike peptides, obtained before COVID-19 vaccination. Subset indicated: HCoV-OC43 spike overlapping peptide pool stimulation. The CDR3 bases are TGTGCCAGCAGCCTATTTGAGGGGGGAGGGACCGGGGAGCTGTTTTTT. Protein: CASSLFEGGGTGELFF.